This TCR beta chain was observed in a study of CD8+ T cells in alopecia areata. Across the study: Patients received oral tofacitinib, 5 to 10 mg twice daily, for moderate-to-severe alopecia areata. Tofacitinib administration persisted for 6 to 18 months, succeeded by 6 months off drug. Study outcomes and limitations: Relative to normal scalp, lesional scalp, especially alopecia totalis/universalis, showed higher clonality.

About this clone: The antigen is undetermined.

RNA extraction and reverse transcription yielded cDNA as sequencing template. Sequenced by immunoSEQ multiplex PCR; TCRdb stores in-frame clones only, minus some. The table lists about 150,000 clones, around 87% of them singletons, with less than 15% in the top ten. The CDR3 runs 13 residues. Germline lookup yields CDR1 KGHSH and CDR2 LQKENI. The trim removed 8 bases at V and 0 bases at J, leaving 4 bases unmatched. Peripheral blood, together with lesional scalp punch biopsies, was collected from alopecia areata patients. The TCR was taken from a human donor with alopecia areata. Sample: CD8+ T cells sorted from blood, taken at week 0. The chain employs TRBV18 and TRBJ2-7; 7 bases are shared with TRBD1. CDR3: CASRQGFSYEQYF. Here the CDR3 DNA reads TGTGCCAGCAGACAGGGTTTCTCCTACGAGCAGTACTTC. Combining the CDR3 with reference TRBV18 and TRBJ2-7 gives the whole variable domain NAGVMQNPRHLVRRRGQEARLRCSPMKGHSHVYWYRQLPEEGLKFMVYLQKENIIDESGMPKERFSAEFPKEGPSILRIQQVVRGDSAAYFCASRQGFSYEQYFGPGTRLTVT.